This is a list of T cell receptor beta chains from one sample in a study of technical replicates of blood from a few donors. The protocol was immunoSEQ multiplex PCR, while the TCRdb copy is restricted to in-frame clones and leaves out a portion. The sample has roughly 56,000 clones, 80% to 90% seen once. The sequenced material came from PBMCs. Source of these receptors: a human donor in good health. Some clones in this sample may be carry-over from other donors' samples. The CDR3 runs from the conserved cysteine through the conserved F or W. Each record gives: D gene, CDR3 length, V gene, clone size, J gene, CDR3 DNA, CDR3 protein. A D gene is named only where the DNA matches it firmly. Some rows have no size entry. The others give once, few or many, or a class for an expanded clone.

TRBD1	13	TRBV5-8	.	TRBJ1-4	TGTGCCAGCAACACAGGGGGCCTGGGAAAACTGTTTTTT	CASNTGGLGKLFF
.	16	TRBV25-1	.	TRBJ1-3	TGTGCCAGCAGTGGGGAGGGTGTCCCCTCTGGAAACACCATATATTTT	CASSGEGVPSGNTIYF
.	15	TRBV18	.	TRBJ1-1	TGTGCCAGCTCACCCGACCTGGAAAGAGGGACTGAAGCTTTCTTT	CASSPDLERGTEAFF
.	13	TRBV5-4	once	TRBJ2-1	TGTGCCAGCAGCTTCTCGTCGAGGAATGAGCAGTTCTTC	CASSFSSRNEQFF
.	14	TRBV7-2	few	TRBJ2-1	TGTGCCAGCAGCTTAAGACAGGCGTACAACGAGCAGTTCTTC	CASSLRQAYNEQFF
TRBD1	14	TRBV19	.	TRBJ2-7	TGTGCCAGTAGCGTCGGGGGACAGGGTTACGAGCAGTACTTC	CASSVGGQGYEQYF
TRBD1	13	TRBV19	.	TRBJ1-2	TGTGCCAGTAGTCGACAGGGGATGGTTGGCTACACCTTC	CASSRQGMVGYTF
.	13	TRBV18	.	TRBJ2-1	TGTGCCAGCTCACCGTACTTGAGCGATGAGCAGTTCTTC	CASSPYLSDEQFF
.	14	TRBV7-3	.	TRBJ1-1	TGTGCCAGCAGCCGGGGGACTGGGAACACTGAAGCTTTCTTT	CASSRGTGNTEAFF
TRBD1	14	TRBV6-6	.	TRBJ2-7	TGTGCCAGCAGTTACTCCCCAGGGGGCTACGAGCAGTACTTC	CASSYSPGGYEQYF
TRBD2	13	TRBV30	.	TRBJ2-7	TGTGCCTGGAGACCTAGCGGGACCTACGAGCAGTACTTC	CAWRPSGTYEQYF
TRBD1	15	TRBV18	few	TRBJ1-5	TGTGCCAGCTCACAAGGGGGACAGGGAGGCCAGCCCCAGCATTTT	CASSQGGQGGQPQHF
TRBD1	14	TRBV4-3	.	TRBJ2-7	TGCGCCAGCAGCCCACAGGGGACCGCCTACGAGCAGTACTTC	CASSPQGTAYEQYF
.	14	TRBV7-2	.	TRBJ2-7	TGTGCCAGCAGCTTAACGGCGACAGCCAACGAGCAGTACTTC	CASSLTATANEQYF
.	10	TRBV5-1	once	TRBJ2-2	TGCGCCAGCCGTGGACAAGAGCTGTTTTTT	CASRGQELFF
.	14	TRBV7-8	few	TRBJ1-3	TGTGCCAGCAGCCTAGACCCGATCTCGGGCACCATATATTTT	CASSLDPISGTIYF
.	14	TRBV5-1	.	TRBJ2-1	TGCGCCAGCAGCGGTAGCGGAGCATACAATGAGCAGTTCTTC	CASSGSGAYNEQFF
TRBD2	16	TRBV30	.	TRBJ2-1	TGTGCCTGGAGTCATAGCGGGAGGAAAAGGGGCAATGAGCAGTTCTTC	CAWSHSGRKRGNEQFF
TRBD2	15	TRBV11-3	.	TRBJ2-1	TGTGCCAGCAGCTTAGCTGGGGGGGAATACAATGAGCAGTTCTTC	CASSLAGGEYNEQFF
TRBD1	17	TRBV7-6	.	TRBJ2-3	TGTGCCAGCAGCTTAGACAGCCTCGGACAGGGTACAGATACGCAGTATTTT	CASSLDSLGQGTDTQYF
.	14	TRBV7-6	.	TRBJ2-1	TGTGCCAGCAGCTTATCCCTAGCAAGTGCTGAGCAGTTCTTC	CASSLSLASAEQFF
TRBD2	13	TRBV7-7	.	TRBJ2-7	TGTGCCAGCAGCTTCATGGCCGGGGGGGAGCAGTACTTC	CASSFMAGGEQYF
TRBD2	18	TRBV28	medium-sized	TRBJ2-7	TGTGCCAGCATCTGGGCTAGCGGGGTCCTGGGGCCTATGGAGGAGCAGTACTTC	CASIWASGVLGPMEEQYF
TRBD2	13	TRBV19	once	TRBJ2-7	TGTGCCAGTAGTATCCGGGGGGGCTACGAGCAGTACTTC	CASSIRGGYEQYF
TRBD1	18	TRBV7-6	.	TRBJ2-1	TGTGCCAGCAGGAATGGGACAGGGGCCAAATCCGGCTACAATGAGCAGTTCTTC	CASRNGTGAKSGYNEQFF
TRBD2	14	TRBV7-8	once	TRBJ2-2	TGTGCCAGCAGCTTATCTAGCGGCACCGGGGAGCTGTTTTTT	CASSLSSGTGELFF
.	15	TRBV5-1	.	TRBJ1-3	TGCGCCAGCAGCTTGGATGGGGGCTCAGGAAACACCATATATTTT	CASSLDGGSGNTIYF
.	19	TRBV12-2	.	TRBJ2-7	TGTGCAAGTCGCTCCCCTCGGTGCGGGGGCGAGATTCCCTCCTACGAGCAGTACTTC	CASRSPRCGGEIPSYEQYF
TRBD2	15	TRBV4-1	.	TRBJ2-2	TGCGCCAGCAGCCAGCTAGCGGGAGTCACCGGGGAGCTGTTTTTT	CASSQLAGVTGELFF
.	16	TRBV5-1	.	TRBJ2-1	TGCGCCAGCGCGATCTCAGCAGGGGTCTCCTACAATGAGCAGTTCTTC	CASAISAGVSYNEQFF
.	15	TRBV9	.	TRBJ2-3	TGTGCCAGCAGCGTTAGCGGAACCTCGGGAGATACGCAGTATTTT	CASSVSGTSGDTQYF
.	13	TRBV5-4	.	TRBJ2-7	TGTGCCAGCAGCTTGGTCGGGGGTCGCGAGCAGTACTTC	CASSLVGGREQYF
.	14	TRBV7-2	.	TRBJ1-1	TGTGCCAGCGGACGGTCAGGGGACAACACTGAAGCTTTCTTT	CASGRSGDNTEAFF
TRBD1	17	TRBV6-4	.	TRBJ2-5	TGTGCCAGCAGAGATCTTGACAGGGGGCTTAGCGAAGAGACCCAGTACTTC	CASRDLDRGLSEETQYF
TRBD1	13	TRBV5-4	.	TRBJ2-7	TGTGCCAGCAGCTTAGGGGGCAGGATAGAGCAGTACTTC	CASSLGGRIEQYF
.	13	TRBV4-3	.	TRBJ1-2	TGCGCCAGCAGCCAGTCCTTCGTTAGTGGCTACACCTTC	CASSQSFVSGYTF
.	13	TRBV30	.	TRBJ1-5	TGTGCCTGGAGTGTACGGGATTATCAGCCCCAGCATTTT	CAWSVRDYQPQHF
.	17	TRBV9	.	TRBJ2-3	TGTGCCAGCAGCGTAAGGCCTAGCGATACGAACACAGATACGCAGTATTTT	CASSVRPSDTNTDTQYF
TRBD2	16	TRBV4-2	.	TRBJ2-2	TGTGCCAGCAGCCAAAGACTAGCGGGGAACACCGGGGAGCTGTTTTTT	CASSQRLAGNTGELFF
TRBD1	14	TRBV27	.	TRBJ2-1	TGTGCCAGCAGTCTGGACAGGGATATCAATGAGCAGTTCTTC	CASSLDRDINEQFF
.	16	TRBV5-6	once	TRBJ2-2	TGTGCCAGCAGCCCCAGTCCGGGGTCGGGCACCGGGGAGCTGTTTTTT	CASSPSPGSGTGELFF
TRBD2	14	TRBV27	.	TRBJ2-7	TGTGCCAGCAGTAAGCGGGAGCGAAACTACGAGCAGTACTTC	CASSKRERNYEQYF
TRBD2	16	TRBV4-2	.	TRBJ2-1	TGTGCCAGCAGCGGACCGACTAGCGGGGGATACAATGAGCAGTTCTTC	CASSGPTSGGYNEQFF
TRBD1	13	TRBV6-5	.	TRBJ2-5	TGTGCCAGCAGATCAGGGGGATGGGAGACCCAGTACTTC	CASRSGGWETQYF